This paragraph reports one T cell receptor (beta chain). Its specificity is not known. The data originate from a study of T-cell memory formation after mild COVID-19. Study as a whole: The two donors had largely donor-specific TCR clusters.

Findings and limits, study-wide: There was no confirmation that second-wave clones peaking on day 37 were SARS-CoV-2 specific.

TCRalpha and TCRbeta libraries used 5'RACE with constant-segment primers and UMIs. A single record per CDR3 protein comes from TCRdb applying MiXCR to the 5' RACE reads. Of about 430,000 distinct CDR3 sequences listed, about 24% are singletons. Per the germline V gene, CDR1 is SGHNT and CDR2 is YYREEE (reference sequence). V lost 0 bases and J lost 4, with 10 bases in between. There are 15 residues in the CDR3. The TCR originated in an adult woman who had mild COVID-19 (a few samples of this study predate the infection). Cell type and time point are not known. Sequences were obtained from PBMCs or a T cell subset sorted from them (not recorded which). This chain links TRBV5-4 with TRBJ2-2, with D unresolved. The CDR3 coding sequence is TGTGCCAGCAGCTTGGTGGGCTCCACCACCGGGGAGCTGTTTTTT. Translated, it gives CASSLVGSTTGELFF.